A single sample is the source of the 19 T cell receptor beta chains below, sequenced in a study of prognosis after radiotherapy for stage I lung cancer. Amplification of the TCR beta CDR3 (from genomic DNA) was done by two-round multiplex PCR. First-round PCR employed TRBV- and TRBJ-specific primers for each gene. One entry per CDR3 protein results from TCRdb running MiXCR on the multiplex PCR reads. Of just over 30,000 distinct CDR3 sequences listed, approximately 30% are singletons. The sample here was PBMCs, taken before or after stereotactic body radiation therapy (not recorded which). The source is a donor over 45 with non-small cell lung cancer.

V usage is TRBV9 and J usage is TRBJ2-2; 7 nucleotides match TRBD1. Germline assignment: CDR1 SGDLS and CDR2 YYNGEE. The CDR3 has 15 residues. V lost 2 bases and J lost 10; bases outside the gene matches: 11. The CDR3 DNA reads TGTGCCAGCAGCGTGACAGGGTGGGACACCTTGGAGCTGTTTTTT. It codes for CASSVTGWDTLELFF.

This clonotype is labeled medium-sized (0.01 to 0.1%). The rearrangement joins TRBV28 to TRBJ1-5, with TRBD1 as a possible D gene (5 bases). The ends were cut back, 2 bases at V and 0 bases at J, with 11 bases in the middle. The CDR3 sequence is 16 residues long. Germline V lookup: CDR1 MDHEN, CDR2 SYDVKM. The CDR3 loop reads CASSLGRGASNQPQHF. In DNA form, the CDR3 reads TGTGCCAGCAGTTTAGGGAGGGGAGCTAGCAATCAGCCCCAGCATTTT.

This clonotype was counted at least ten times. The chain employs TRBV6-1 and TRBJ2-3; TRBD2 matches at 9 bases. The CDR3 runs to 19 residues. Trimming cost V 3 bases and J 0 bases; bases outside gene matches: 13. Germline V gene data show CDR1 as MNHNS and CDR2 as SASEGT. The CDR3, as DNA: TGTGCCAGCAGTGACTCAGGCGGGATAGCGGGAGACAGCACAGATACGCAGTATTTT. Its translation is CASSDSGGIAGDSTDTQYF.

The table lists this clonotype with a count of one. This chain connects TRBV20-1 to TRBJ1-1; no firm D call. Germline lookup yields CDR1 DFQATT and CDR2 SNEGSKA (reference sequence). The CDR3 loop spans 13 amino acids. V was shortened by 3 bases and J by 4 bases, with 12 bases between the two germline ends. As DNA, the CDR3 is TGCAGTGCTAGTGGCTGGGGTGGCACTGAAGCTTTCTTT. Amino acids: CSASGWGGTEAFF.

The chain couples TRBV24-1 to TRBJ2-1; D remains ambiguous. CDR1 is KGHDR and CDR2 is SFDVKD in the germline V gene. This CDR3 region has 12 residues. The V end was cut by 1 base, the J end by 13 bases, with 10 bases between. The CDR3 region has the DNA TGTGCCACCAGTGATTTAGCCAGTTATCAGTTCTTC. Its translation is CATSDLASYQFF.

This clonotype was counted ten times or more. J is TRBJ2-7 and V is TRBV30, with D maybe TRBD2 (6 bases). V was clipped by 3 bases and J by 5 bases, with 20 bases between them. This CDR3 is built from 15 residues. From germline, CDR1 is GTSNPN and CDR2 SVGIG (reference sequence). The CDR3 loop is CAWSDARLGNHEQYF. The CDR3, as DNA: TGTGCCTGGAGCGATGCTAGACTAGGAAACCACGAGCAGTACTTC.

This clonotype was detected many times. The chain couples TRBV5-1 to TRBJ2-1, with 12 bases identical to TRBD1. J gave up 9 bases and V 5 bases, and 6 bases lay outside the gene matches. CDR1 is SGHRS and CDR2 is YFSETQ in the germline V gene. The CDR3 extends over 14 amino acids. The CDR3 spells CASSPGTGGGEQFF. For the CDR3, the DNA is TGCGCCAGCAGTCCTGGGACAGGGGGCGGTGAGCAGTTCTTC.

This clonotype was found many times. The V gene is TRBV2, the J gene TRBJ1-2, with D perhaps matching TRBD1 (5 bases). The CDR3 loop spans 14 amino acids. The V gene's germline CDR1 is SNHLY and CDR2 FYNNEI. Trimming removed 4 bases at V and 1 base at J, with 10 bases between. CDR3: CASSVRGVNYGYTF. DNA for the CDR3: TGTGCCAGCAGTGTTCGGGGGGTTAACTATGGCTACACCTTC.

This clonotype has a count of ten or more. The CDR3 DNA follows: TGTGCCAGTAGTATAGATCGAGATAACTATGGCTACACCTTC. Amino acid sequence: CASSIDRDNYGYTF. The rearrangement joins TRBV19 to TRBJ1-2; D not certain. The germline gives CDR1 LNHDA, CDR2 SQIVND (reference sequence). V was trimmed by 0 bases and J by 1 base, leaving 6 bases between them. There are 14 residues in the CDR3.

Many counts were recorded for this clonotype. The chain joins TRBV7-9 to TRBJ1-1; TRBD1 aligns across 9 bases. J was trimmed by 7 bases and V by 1 base; bases with no gene match: 10. Germline loops: CDR1 SEHNR, CDR2 FQNEAQ (reference sequence). This CDR3 is 16 amino acids long. CDR3 residues: CASSLGVRDREGEAFF. As DNA, the CDR3 is TGTGCCAGCAGCTTAGGGGTTAGGGACAGGGAAGGTGAAGCTTTCTTT.

As concerns this clonotype: This sequence may be a read error, since a much larger clone differs from it by one base. The chain couples TRBV18 to TRBJ1-2; D unclear. The CDR3 runs 12 residues. The germline V gene has CDR1 KGHSH and CDR2 LQKENI. CDR3 nucleotide sequence: TGTGCCAGCCCACCACCCAAAGGTGGCTACACCTTC. Translation gives CASPPPKGGYTF.

J is TRBJ2-3 and V is TRBV24-1; D remains ambiguous. The CDR3 contains 13 residues. Per the germline V gene, CDR1 is KGHDR and CDR2 is SFDVKD. V was trimmed by 5 bases and J by 1 base, leaving 6 bases between them. The CDR3 reads CATSVWGTDTQYF. As DNA, the CDR3 is TGTGCCACCAGTGTTTGGGGCACAGATACGCAGTATTTT.

In its sample, this clonotype was seen many times. The chain carries TRBV7-9 and TRBJ1-1; TRBD1 matches at 7 bases. The junction had 4 bases not matched to a gene; V was cut back by 5 bases and J by 7 bases. The CDR3 length is 12 residues. The V gene's germline CDR1 is SEHNR and CDR2 FQNEAQ (reference sequence). CDR3 sequence reads: CASSRGTVEAFF. The CDR3 DNA follows: TGTGCCAGCAGCAGAGGGACAGTTGAAGCTTTCTTT.

CDR3 region: CASSPPTGGPVTGELFF. CDR3 bases: TGCGCCAGCAGCCCTCCGACAGGGGGCCCTGTCACCGGGGAGCTGTTTTTT. V usage is TRBV5-1 and J usage is TRBJ2-2; the match to TRBD1 covers 10 bases. Germline V lookup: CDR1 SGHRS, CDR2 YFSETQ. V trimming: 4 bases; J trimming: 4 bases; junction bases outside the gene matches: 10. The CDR3 length is 17 residues.

In regard to this clonotype: Being one base from a much bigger clone, this may be a read error. V and J are TRBV11-3 and TRBJ2-1; D might be TRBD1 or TRBD2, each matching 5 bases. V dropped 6 bases and J dropped 0 bases, with 15 bases sitting between them. CDR1 and CDR2 (germline): SGHNT, YENEEA. The CDR3 is 16 amino acids. The CDR3 region has the DNA TGTGCCAGCAGTAAGGCCGGGACGGACTCCTACAATGAGCAGTTCTTC. It specifies CASSKAGTDSYNEQFF.

The sample holds many counts of this clonotype. The gene calls are TRBV3-1 and TRBJ1-3; D remains unclear. Germline V gene sequence: CDR1 LGHDT, CDR2 YNNKEL (reference sequence). This CDR3 contains 15 residues. V lost 1 base and J 0 bases, leaving 7 bases between the germline ends. The CDR3 reads CASSQVWNSGNTIYF. The DNA for the CDR3 is TGTGCCAGCAGCCAAGTATGGAACTCTGGAAACACCATATATTTT.

This clonotype was detected many times. V usage is TRBV5-1 and J usage is TRBJ2-6; D gene unclear. This CDR3 has 15 residues. The V end was cut by 0 bases, the J end by 2 bases, with 6 bases between. Germline assignment: CDR1 SGHRS and CDR2 YFSETQ. The CDR3 reads CASSLGAPGANVLTF. CDR3 DNA sequence: TGCGCCAGCAGCTTGGGTGCCCCTGGGGCCAACGTCCTGACTTTC. Full variable domain (rest looked up from reference TRBV5-1 and TRBJ2-6): KAGVTQTPRYLIKTRGQQVTLSCSPISGHRSVSWYQQTPGQGLQFLFEYFSETQRNKGNFPGRFSGRQFSNSRSEMNVSTLELGDSALYLCASSLGAPGANVLTFGAGSRLTVL.

The genes are TRBV20-1 and TRBJ1-2; D may be TRBD1 (6 bases). From germline, CDR1 is DFQATT and CDR2 SNEGSKA (reference sequence). Trimming removed 8 bases at V and 8 bases at J, with 12 bases between. This CDR3 has 10 amino acids. The CDR3 nucleotides read TGCAGTTTAGGGGGGGTGGGCTACACCTTC. Translated, it gives CSLGGVGYTF.

Comments on this clonotype: Given a far larger clone just one base away, this is likely a sequencing read error. This chain uses TRBV6-5 with TRBJ1-5, with D unresolved. The CDR3 runs 16 residues. CDR1 and CDR2 (germline): MNHEY, SVGAGI. The CDR3 DNA reads as TGTGCCGGCAGTTCCCGTTTAGGAGGTAGCAATCAGCCCCAGCATTTT. Its protein product is CAGSSRLGGSNQPQHF.